This T cell receptor beta chain derives from a study of blood T cell repertoires in COVID-19. The wider study: T cells, B-cell-depleted T cells, or PBMCs supplied cDNA or gDNA.

The junction had 2 bases not matched to a gene; V was cut back by 7 bases and J by 0 bases. The germline V gene has CDR1 MNHEY and CDR2 SVGAGI. This CDR3 comprises 13 residues. As handled by the study authors: Amplifying reference gene primers gave estimates of nucleated cell counts. Sequencing was performed with immunoSEQ multiplex PCR; in TCRdb, only in-frame clones are kept and a portion is missing. D and trimming were read from the DNA, whereas the V and J calls and clone size are those reported in that table. This table holds 200,000 or so clones, 89% found once. The chain carries TRBV6-5 and TRBJ1-1; 7 bases map to TRBD1. Sequences were obtained from peripheral blood. The TCR originated in a man aged 55 to 70 who had recovered from COVID-19. CDR3 bases: TGTGCCAGCACCAGGGGGGTGAACACTGAAGCTTTCTTT. Protein sequence: CASTRGVNTEAFF.